The subject of this entry is one T cell receptor (beta chain). The data were obtained in a study of blood T cell repertoires in COVID-19. Study overall: Researchers got acute and convalescent COVID-19 samples from the United States, Italy and Spain.

Profiling relied on immunoSEQ multiplex PCR, and the TCRdb table lists in-frame clones only, not all of them. The sample consists of approximately 210,000 clones, roughly 84% of them appearing once. V was pared by 3 bases and J by 2 bases, with 13 bases between. Germline values: CDR1 KGHDR, CDR2 SFDVKD. The CDR3 runs to 16 residues. The sequencing sample was made of peripheral blood. The source is a woman older than 75 with COVID-19, enrolled during active disease. The chain uses TRBV24-1 and TRBJ1-5, with a tentative D call TRBD1 (6 bases). The CDR3, as DNA: TGTGCCACCAGTGATCCCACAGGGCTAGGCAATCAGCCCCAGCATTTT. Its translation: CATSDPTGLGNQPQHF.